This entry features one T cell receptor (beta chain) sequence. What it binds is not known. In nominal health when sampled, donors likely had unrecorded immune exposures nonetheless. PCR was performed using 60 Vbeta and 13 Jbeta primers. Measured with immunoSEQ multiplex PCR; TCRdb has only the in-frame clones, and not every one. The data show 150,000 to 200,000 clones, with roughly 68% seen just once and less than 2% held by the top ten. This sample was included in a study of cytomegalovirus exposure and HLA in healthy donors. Study-wide results and limits: Analyzed later, association rates of TCRs varied across HLA loci, with DRB1 most and HLA-C fewest. As a later analysis showed, several of the most significant clusters appeared to be linked to common viral pathogens.

V gave up 3 bases and J gave up 3 bases, with 15 bases separating them. Per the germline V gene, CDR1 is SGHDT and CDR2 is YYEEEE. The CDR3 is made up of 15 amino acids. V and J are TRBV5-6 and TRBJ1-2; D perhaps matches TRBD1 (5 bases). The source material was PBMCs. The origin of this receptor is a young woman in good health and CMV-seronegative. The CDR3 DNA reads as TGTGCCAGCAGCTCACCCGACAGCCTCTACTATGGCTACACCTTC. This sequence encodes CASSSPDSLYYGYTF.